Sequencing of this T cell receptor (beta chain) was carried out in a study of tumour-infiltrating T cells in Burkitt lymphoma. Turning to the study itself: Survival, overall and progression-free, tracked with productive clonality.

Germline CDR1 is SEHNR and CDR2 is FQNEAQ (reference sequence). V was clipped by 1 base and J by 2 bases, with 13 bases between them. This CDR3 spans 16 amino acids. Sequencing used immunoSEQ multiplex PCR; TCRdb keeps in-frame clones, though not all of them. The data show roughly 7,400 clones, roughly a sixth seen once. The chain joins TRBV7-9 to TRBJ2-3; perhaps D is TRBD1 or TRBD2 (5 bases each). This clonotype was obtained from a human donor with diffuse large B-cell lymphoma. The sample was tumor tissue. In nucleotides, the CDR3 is TGTGCCAGCAGCTTAGTTGCGAGAGGGGCCACAGATACGCAGTATTTT. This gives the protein CASSLVARGATDTQYF.